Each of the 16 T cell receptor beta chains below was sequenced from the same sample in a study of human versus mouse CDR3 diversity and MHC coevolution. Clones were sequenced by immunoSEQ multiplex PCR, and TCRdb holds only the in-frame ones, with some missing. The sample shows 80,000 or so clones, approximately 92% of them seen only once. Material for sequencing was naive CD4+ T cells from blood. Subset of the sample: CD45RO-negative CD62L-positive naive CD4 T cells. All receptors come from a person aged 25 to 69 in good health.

The CDR3 nucleotides are TGTGCCAGCAGCGTAGGCAGCTCTGGAAACACCATATATTTT. Amino acid sequence: CASSVGSSGNTIYF. V is TRBV9 and J is TRBJ1-3, with no clear D. Germline loops: CDR1 SGDLS, CDR2 YYNGEE. The CDR3 covers 14 residues. Trimming cost V 0 bases and J 0 bases, with 4 bases left between them.

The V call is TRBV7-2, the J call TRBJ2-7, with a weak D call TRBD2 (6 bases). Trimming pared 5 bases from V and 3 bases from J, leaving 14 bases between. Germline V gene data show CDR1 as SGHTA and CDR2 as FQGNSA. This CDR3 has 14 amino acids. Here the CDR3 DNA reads TGTGCCAGCAGCCCGCCAGCGGGCCGCTACGAGCAGTACTTC. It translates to CASSPPAGRYEQYF.

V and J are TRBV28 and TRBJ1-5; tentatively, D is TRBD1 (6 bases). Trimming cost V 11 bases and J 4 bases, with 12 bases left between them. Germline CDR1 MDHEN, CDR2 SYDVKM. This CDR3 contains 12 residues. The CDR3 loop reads CAARDTNQPQHF. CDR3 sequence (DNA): TGTGCCGCCCGGGACACTAATCAGCCCCAGCATTTT.

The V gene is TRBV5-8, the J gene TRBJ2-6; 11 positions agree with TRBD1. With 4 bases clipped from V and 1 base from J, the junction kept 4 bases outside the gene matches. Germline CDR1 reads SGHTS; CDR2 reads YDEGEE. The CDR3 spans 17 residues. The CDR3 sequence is CASSGTGGLSGANVLTF. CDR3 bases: TGTGCCAGCAGCGGGACAGGGGGACTGTCTGGGGCCAACGTCCTGACTTTC.

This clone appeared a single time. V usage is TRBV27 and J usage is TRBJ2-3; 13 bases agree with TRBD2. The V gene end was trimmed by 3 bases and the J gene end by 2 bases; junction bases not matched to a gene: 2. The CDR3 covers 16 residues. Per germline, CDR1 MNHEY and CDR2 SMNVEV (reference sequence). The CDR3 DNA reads TGTGCCAGCAGTTTGACTAGCGGGGGGTCCACAGATACGCAGTATTTT. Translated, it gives CASSLTSGGSTDTQYF.

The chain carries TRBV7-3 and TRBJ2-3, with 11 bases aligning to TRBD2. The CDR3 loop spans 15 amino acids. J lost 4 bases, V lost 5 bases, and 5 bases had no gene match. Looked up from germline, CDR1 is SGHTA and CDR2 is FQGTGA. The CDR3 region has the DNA TGTGCCAGCAGCCCCTATAGCGGGGGGGCAGATACGCAGTATTTT. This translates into CASSPYSGGADTQYF.

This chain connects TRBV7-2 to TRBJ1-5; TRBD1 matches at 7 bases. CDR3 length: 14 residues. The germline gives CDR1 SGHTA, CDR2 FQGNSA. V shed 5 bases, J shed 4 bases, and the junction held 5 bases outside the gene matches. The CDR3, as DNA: TGTGCCAGCAGCCGCGGACAGGCTAATCAGCCCCAGCATTTT. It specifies CASSRGQANQPQHF.

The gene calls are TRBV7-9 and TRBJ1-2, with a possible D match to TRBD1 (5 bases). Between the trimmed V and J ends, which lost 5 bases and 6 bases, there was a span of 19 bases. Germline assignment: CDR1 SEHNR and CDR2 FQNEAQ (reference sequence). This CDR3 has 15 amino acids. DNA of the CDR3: TGTGCCAGCAGCAGACCGGGACTGCCTATGGATGGCTACACCTTC. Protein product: CASSRPGLPMDGYTF.

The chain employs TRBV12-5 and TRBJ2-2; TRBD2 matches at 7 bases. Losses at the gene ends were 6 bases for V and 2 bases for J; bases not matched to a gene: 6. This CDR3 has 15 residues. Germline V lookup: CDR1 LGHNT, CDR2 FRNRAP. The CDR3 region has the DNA TGTGCTAGTGGACCGACGGGGGGAAACACCGGGGAGCTGTTTTTT. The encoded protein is CASGPTGGNTGELFF.

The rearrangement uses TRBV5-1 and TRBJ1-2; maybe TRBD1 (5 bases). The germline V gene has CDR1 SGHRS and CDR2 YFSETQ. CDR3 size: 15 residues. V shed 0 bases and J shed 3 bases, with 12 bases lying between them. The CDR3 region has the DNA TGCGCCAGCAGCTTGGGGGCAGGGATAGACTATGGCTACACCTTC. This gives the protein CASSLGAGIDYGYTF.

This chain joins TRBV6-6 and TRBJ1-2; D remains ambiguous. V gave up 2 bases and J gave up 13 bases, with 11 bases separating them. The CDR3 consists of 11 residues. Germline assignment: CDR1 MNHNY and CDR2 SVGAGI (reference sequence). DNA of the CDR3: TGTGCCAGCAGTTACCTAACGTCGGGCACCTTC. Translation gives CASSYLTSGTF.

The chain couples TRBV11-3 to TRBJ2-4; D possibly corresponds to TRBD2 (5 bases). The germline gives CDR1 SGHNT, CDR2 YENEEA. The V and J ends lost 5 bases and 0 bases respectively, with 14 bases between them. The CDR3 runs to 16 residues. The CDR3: CASSPGVALAKNIQYF. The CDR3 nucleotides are TGTGCCAGCAGCCCCGGGGTAGCACTAGCCAAAAACATTCAGTACTTC.

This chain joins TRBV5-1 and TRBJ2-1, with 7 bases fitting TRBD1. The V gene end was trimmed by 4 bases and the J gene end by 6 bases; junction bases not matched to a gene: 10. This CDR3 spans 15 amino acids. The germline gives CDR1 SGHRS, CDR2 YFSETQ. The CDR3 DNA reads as TGCGCCAGCAGCCCGGCGGACAGGTTCTCCAATGAGCAGTTCTTC. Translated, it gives CASSPADRFSNEQFF.

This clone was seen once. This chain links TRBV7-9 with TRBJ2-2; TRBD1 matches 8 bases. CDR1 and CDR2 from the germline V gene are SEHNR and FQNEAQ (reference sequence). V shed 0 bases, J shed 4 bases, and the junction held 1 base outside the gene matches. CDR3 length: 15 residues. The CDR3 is CASSLAGQGTGELFF. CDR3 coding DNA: TGTGCCAGCAGCTTAGCCGGACAGGGCACCGGGGAGCTGTTTTTT.

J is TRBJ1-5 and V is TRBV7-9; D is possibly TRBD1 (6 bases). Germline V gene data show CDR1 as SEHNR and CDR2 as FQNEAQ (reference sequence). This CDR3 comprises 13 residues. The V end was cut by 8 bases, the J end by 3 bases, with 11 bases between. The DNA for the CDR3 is TGTGCCAGCCAGCAGGGGCTCAATCAGCCCCAGCATTTT. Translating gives CASQQGLNQPQHF.

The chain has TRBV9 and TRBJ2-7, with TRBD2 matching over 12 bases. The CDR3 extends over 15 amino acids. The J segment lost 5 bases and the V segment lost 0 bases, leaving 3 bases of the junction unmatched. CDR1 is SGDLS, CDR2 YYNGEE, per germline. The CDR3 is CASSVETSGRNEQYF. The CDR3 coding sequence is TGTGCCAGCAGCGTAGAGACTAGCGGGAGAAACGAGCAGTACTTC.